These T cell receptor beta chains were read from a single sample in a study of T cell responses to AZD1222 COVID-19 vaccine. Using immunoSEQ multiplex PCR, the repertoire was profiled, and TCRdb retains in-frame clones only, with some absent. This table holds 100,000 to 150,000 clones, 89% found once. This specimen consisted of peripheral blood, obtained on day 0 of AZD1222 vaccination. Receptor source: an adult in good health. CDR3s include the opening cysteine and the closing phenylalanine or tryptophan. The D gene is left open where the match is weak. Not all rows give a size; the values are once, few, many and, for expanded clones, a class.

V	size	D	length	J	CDR3	DNA
TRBV5-4	once	NA	12	TRBJ2-1	CASSSTDRRQFF	TGTGCCAGCAGCTCGACCGACAGGCGGCAGTTCTTC
TRBV11-2	NA	TRBD1	13	TRBJ2-3	CASRPGTVDTQYF	TGTGCCAGCAGGCCCGGGACAGTCGATACGCAGTATTTT
TRBV25-1	NA	NA	16	TRBJ1-5	CASSESATYSNQPQHF	TGTGCCAGCAGTGAATCCGCTACGTATAGCAATCAGCCCCAGCATTTT
TRBV24-1	NA	NA	13	TRBJ2-3	CATSDLDADTQYF	TGTGCCACCAGTGATCTAGACGCAGATACGCAGTATTTT
TRBV5-8	NA	TRBD1	14	TRBJ2-7	CASSFTTGAYEQYF	TGTGCCAGCAGCTTCACGACAGGGGCCTACGAGCAGTACTTC
TRBV7-2	NA	NA	16	TRBJ2-7	CASSLGIPPHSYEQYF	TGTGCCAGCAGCTTAGGGATCCCACCCCATTCCTACGAGCAGTACTTC
TRBV10-1	NA	NA	14	TRBJ2-3	CASRPGLSTDTQYF	TGCGCCAGCCGTCCGGGACTTAGCACAGATACGCAGTATTTT
TRBV4-3	once	TRBD1	15	TRBJ1-2	CASSLGRGPNYGYTF	TGCGCCAGCAGCCTAGGGAGGGGGCCTAACTATGGCTACACCTTC
TRBV7-8	NA	TRBD2	15	TRBJ2-1	CASSLTSGGYNEQFF	TGTGCCAGCAGCCTCACTAGCGGGGGATACAATGAGCAGTTCTTC
TRBV11-3	once	TRBD2	15	TRBJ2-1	CASSPRLAGDNEQFF	TGTGCCAGCAGCCCCCGACTAGCGGGAGATAATGAGCAGTTCTTC
TRBV5-6	NA	NA	14	TRBJ2-5	CASSPFSAGETQYF	TGTGCCAGCAGCCCCTTTTCTGCGGGTGAGACCCAGTACTTC
TRBV24-1	NA	NA	17	TRBJ2-5	CATSDFWTTHRRETQYF	TGTGCCACCAGTGATTTTTGGACCACCCATAGAAGAGAGACCCAGTACTTC
TRBV27	once	NA	13	TRBJ1-2	CASSLTGNYGYTF	TGTGCCAGCAGTTTAACAGGAAACTATGGCTACACCTTC
TRBV3-1/TRBV3-2	NA	NA	16	TRBJ2-5	CASSPLSDSPKETQYF	TGTGCCAGCAGCCCCCTCTCGGACAGCCCTAAAGAGACCCAGTACTTC
TRBV6-8	NA	NA	15	TRBJ2-7	CASSYSRAPPYEQYF	TGTGCCAGCAGTTACTCAAGGGCTCCCCCCTACGAGCAGTACTTC
TRBV28	NA	TRBD1	15	TRBJ2-5	CASSLSTGGWETQYF	TGTGCCAGCAGTTTATCCACAGGGGGCTGGGAGACCCAGTACTTC
TRBV7-9	NA	NA	14	TRBJ1-1	CASSTVRNLAEAFF	TGTGCCAGCAGTACAGTGAGGAATTTAGCTGAAGCTTTCTTT
TRBV15	once	TRBD2	17	TRBJ2-1	CATSFPLSGRADNEQFF	TGTGCCACCAGCTTCCCTCTAAGCGGGAGGGCTGACAATGAGCAGTTCTTC
TRBV7-9	once	NA	13	TRBJ1-2	CASSGTDNYGYTF	TGTGCCAGCAGCGGGACGGATAACTATGGCTACACCTTC
TRBV11-3	NA	NA	14	TRBJ2-5	CASSGGAIRETQYF	TGTGCCAGCAGCGGGGGGGCTATTCGAGAGACCCAGTACTTC
TRBV28	NA	NA	14	TRBJ1-5	CASSSLQWNQPQHF	TGTGCCAGCAGTTCTTTACAGTGGAATCAGCCCCAGCATTTT
TRBV2	NA	TRBD2	16	TRBJ2-2	CASSDRGRFITGELFF	TGTGCCAGCAGTGATCGCGGGAGATTCATCACCGGGGAGCTGTTTTTT
TRBV7-8	once	TRBD1	15	TRBJ2-3	CASSPVQGVTDTQYF	TGTGCCAGCAGCCCAGTACAGGGGGTGACAGATACGCAGTATTTT
TRBV5-4	NA	NA	13	TRBJ2-3	CASSLQLKDTQYF	TGTGCCAGCAGCTTGCAGTTAAAAGATACGCAGTATTTT
TRBV5-1	NA	NA	14	TRBJ2-2	CASSLAPESGELFF	TGCGCCAGCAGCTTAGCGCCGGAGAGCGGGGAGCTGTTTTTT
TRBV4-1	few	TRBD1	14	TRBJ2-7	CASSRDRGLYEQYF	TGCGCCAGCAGCCGGGACAGGGGGCTGTACGAGCAGTACTTC
TRBV12-1	few	NA	15	TRBJ2-7	CASSRSGTGTYEQYF	TGTGCCAGCAGCCGATCTGGGACAGGGACCTACGAGCAGTACTTC
TRBV27	NA	NA	17	TRBJ2-4	CASSLTWRLGAKNIQYF	TGTGCCAGCAGTTTAACGTGGCGATTGGGGGCCAAAAACATTCAGTACTTC
TRBV6-1	NA	NA	12	TRBJ1-1	CASSEQVTEAFF	TGTGCCAGCAGTGAACAGGTAACTGAAGCTTTCTTT
TRBV5-5	NA	NA	14	TRBJ1-3	CASKPGNSGNTIYF	TGTGCCAGCAAACCGGGAAACTCTGGAAACACCATATATTTT
TRBV7-9	NA	TRBD2	15	TRBJ2-1	CASSLGLAADNEQFF	TGTGCCAGCAGCTTGGGACTAGCGGCAGACAATGAGCAGTTCTTC
TRBV29-1	NA	NA	11	TRBJ1-1	CSVGRNTEAFF	TGCAGCGTTGGTAGAAACACTGAAGCTTTCTTT
TRBV9	NA	NA	15	TRBJ2-7	CASSVGWRDSYEQYF	TGTGCCAGCAGCGTAGGTTGGAGGGATTCCTACGAGCAGTACTTC
TRBV24-1	NA	NA	14	TRBJ2-7	CATSDFLGGGVQYF	TGTGCCACCAGTGATTTCCTCGGAGGAGGGGTGCAGTACTTC
TRBV19	NA	NA	14	TRBJ1-1	CASSFVGGNTEAFF	TGTGCCAGTTCTTTCGTAGGAGGGAACACTGAAGCTTTCTTT
TRBV6-2/TRBV6-3	NA	NA	14	TRBJ2-7	CASSYLSGTYEQYF	TGTGCCAGCAGTTACCTTAGCGGTACCTACGAGCAGTACTTC
TRBV4-3	once	NA	15	TRBJ1-1	CASSQKPSGATEAFF	TGCGCCAGCAGCCAAAAACCCTCAGGGGCTACTGAAGCTTTCTTT
TRBV4-2	few	TRBD1	15	TRBJ1-1	CASSPTGREDTEAFF	TGTGCCAGCAGCCCGACAGGGCGGGAGGACACTGAAGCTTTCTTT
TRBV20-1	NA	NA	11	TRBJ1-2	CSAEQNYGYTF	TGCAGTGCGGAACAGAACTATGGCTACACCTTC
TRBV24-1	NA	TRBD1	15	TRBJ1-1	CATSDPRTGNTEAFF	TGTGCCACCAGTGACCCAAGGACAGGGAACACTGAAGCTTTCTTT
TRBV12-2	NA	NA	19	TRBJ2-5	CASRFRRGVLADNQETQYF	TGTGCAAGTCGCTTTAGGCGGGGGGTACTAGCAGATAACCAAGAGACCCAGTACTTC
TRBV6-5	few	NA	13	TRBJ2-7	CASSQTISYEQYF	TGTGCCAGCAGCCAGACTATCTCCTACGAGCAGTACTTC
TRBV29-1	NA	TRBD2	14	TRBJ2-5	CSVDLAGGPETQYF	TGCAGCGTTGATCTAGCGGGAGGGCCAGAGACCCAGTACTTC
TRBV10-3	NA	NA	14	TRBJ1-1	CAVGVQGSRTEAFF	TGTGCCGTGGGAGTACAGGGATCTAGGACTGAAGCTTTCTTT
TRBV10-3	NA	NA	13	TRBJ1-1	CAISDSGNTEAFF	TGTGCCATCAGTGATTCGGGGAACACTGAAGCTTTCTTT
TRBV9	NA	NA	12	TRBJ1-1	CASSALNTEAFF	TGTGCCAGCAGCGCACTGAACACTGAAGCTTTCTTT
TRBV6-5	NA	NA	12	TRBJ2-1	CASSYRPWPQFF	TGTGCCAGCAGTTACCGCCCCTGGCCTCAGTTCTTC
TRBV6-5	NA	TRBD1	12	TRBJ1-1	CASSRTGDEAFF	TGTGCCAGCAGCCGGACAGGGGATGAAGCTTTCTTT
TRBV19	NA	NA	13	TRBJ2-7	CASSFSITYEQYF	TGTGCCAGTTCCTTCAGTATTACCTACGAGCAGTACTTC
TRBV9	once	NA	13	TRBJ2-2	CASSATRTGELFF	TGTGCCAGCAGCGCGACTAGAACCGGGGAGCTGTTTTTT
TRBV19	NA	NA	15	TRBJ1-2	CASSIGTRAAYGYTF	TGTGCCAGTAGTATCGGCACTCGTGCAGCCTATGGCTACACCTTC
TRBV21-1	NA	NA	16	TRBJ2-7	CASSKARTGRPYEQYF	TGTGCCAGCAGCAAAGCGCGGACAGGGAGACCTTACGAGCAGTACTTC
TRBV5-1	NA	NA	16	TRBJ2-7	CASSLGLASDSYEQYF	TGCGCCAGCAGCTTGGGACTCGCGAGTGACTCCTACGAGCAGTACTTC
TRBV6-4	NA	NA	16	TRBJ1-1	CASSDSFGGPYTEAFF	TGTGCCAGCAGTGACTCTTTTGGGGGGCCCTACACTGAAGCTTTCTTT
TRBV3-1/TRBV3-2	NA	NA	16	TRBJ1-1	CASSHDLRGLNTEAFF	TGTGCCAGCAGCCACGACCTCCGGGGTCTGAACACTGAAGCTTTCTTT
TRBV29-1	NA	TRBD1	14	TRBJ2-7	CSVASTGGPYEQYF	TGCAGCGTTGCATCAACAGGGGGCCCATACGAGCAGTACTTC
TRBV7-8	once	TRBD2	20	TRBJ2-3	CASSLPRTSGSETSTDTQYF	TGTGCCAGCAGCTTACCGCGAACTAGCGGGAGTGAAACTAGCACAGATACGCAGTATTTT
TRBV24-1	NA	NA	15	TRBJ2-7	CATSDPGTGSYEQYF	TGTGCCACCAGTGATCCCGGGACGGGATCCTACGAGCAGTACTTC
TRBV28	NA	NA	15	TRBJ2-7	CASSLLVGGNYEQYF	TGTGCCAGCAGTTTATTGGTAGGGGGGAACTACGAGCAGTACTTC